These T cell receptor beta chains were read from a single sample in a study of cytomegalovirus exposure and HLA in healthy donors. TCRdb's table, derived via immunoSEQ multiplex PCR, lists solely in-frame clones and lacks some. The data show 180,000 or so clones, with more than 75% seen just once and around 6% held by the top ten. Source material: PBMCs. The receptor source for this set is a woman aged 45-65 years in good health and CMV-seropositive. CDR3s include the opening cysteine and the closing phenylalanine or tryptophan. D genes are given only for firm matches. Only some rows state a clone size, as once, few, many or a class for expanded clones.

v_call	d_call	clone_size	cdr3_length	j_call	cdr3_nt	cdr3_aa
TRBV5-4	-	-	17	TRBJ2-2	TGTGCCAGCAGCTCCCGGTTTCCTCAACCGGGCACCGGGGAGCTGTTTTTT	CASSSRFPQPGTGELFF
TRBV7-9	-	-	15	TRBJ2-7	TGTGCCAGCAGTCCGAAACCGGGACATTCCTACGAGCAGTACTTC	CASSPKPGHSYEQYF
TRBV2	-	-	15	TRBJ2-5	TGTGCCAGCAGTGTGGAGCGGGTTATACAAGAGACCCAGTACTTC	CASSVERVIQETQYF
TRBV18	TRBD1	-	17	TRBJ1-1	TGTGCCAGCTCACCCGGAGGGCAGGGGGAAAATGGCACTGAAGCTTTCTTT	CASSPGGQGENGTEAFF
TRBV6-5	-	-	14	TRBJ1-4	TGTGCCAGCAGTCGGGATACAACTAATGAAAAACTGTTTTTT	CASSRDTTNEKLFF
TRBV6-5	TRBD1	once	14	TRBJ1-2	TGTGCCAGCACCCCGGGACAGGGGAGGGGAGGCTACACCTTC	CASTPGQGRGGYTF
TRBV14	TRBD1	-	13	TRBJ1-1	TGTGCCAGCAGCTCCCACAGGGGACGGGAGGCTTTCTTT	CASSSHRGREAFF
TRBV28	-	few	12	TRBJ2-7	TGTGCCAGCAGTCGGTACTCCTACGAGCAGTACTTC	CASSRYSYEQYF
TRBV28	-	-	13	TRBJ2-7	TGTGCCAGCAGTTTTTTATCTCCCTACGAGCAGTACTTC	CASSFLSPYEQYF
TRBV19	TRBD1	few	16	TRBJ1-5	TGTGCCAGTGCCGGGGGGGCCGGGACAGATGATCAGCCCCAGCATTTT	CASAGGAGTDDQPQHF
TRBV5-1	TRBD2	-	14	TRBJ2-5	TGCGCCAGCAGCTTGGTTCGGGGAGGGGAGACCCAGTACTTC	CASSLVRGGETQYF
TRBV30	TRBD1	-	15	TRBJ1-1	TGTGCCTGCTCGACAGGGGGCGTCGGAAGCACTGAAGCTTTCTTT	CACSTGGVGSTEAFF
TRBV29-1	TRBD1	-	13	TRBJ1-4	TGCAGCGTGTTCCGGGACAGTGACGAAAAACTGTTTTTT	CSVFRDSDEKLFF
TRBV5-1	-	-	11	TRBJ1-1	TGCGCCAGCAGCTCGCAGGGAGGGGCTTTCTTT	CASSSQGGAFF
TRBV5-6	-	-	13	TRBJ2-2	TGTGCCAGCAGCCCTACAGGGTCCGGGGAGCTGTTTTTT	CASSPTGSGELFF
TRBV5-8	-	-	13	TRBJ2-3	TGTGCCAGCAGCTATGGCACCTTAGATACGCAGTATTTT	CASSYGTLDTQYF
TRBV10-3	TRBD2	-	15	TRBJ2-1	TGTGCCATCAGTGCGGGGGCTAGCGGGAGTAATGAGCAGTTCTTC	CAISAGASGSNEQFF
TRBV6-1	TRBD1	-	14	TRBJ2-7	TGTGCCAGCGGGGGGACAGGAAATTCCTACGAGCAGTACTTC	CASGGTGNSYEQYF
TRBV7-2	-	-	15	TRBJ1-5	TGTGCCAGCAGCTTAGTTGAGAATAGCAATCAGCCCCAGCATTTT	CASSLVENSNQPQHF
TRBV6-5	TRBD1	-	14	TRBJ2-5	TGTGCCAGCAGTTACTCGGGACAGGGAGAGACCCAGTACTTC	CASSYSGQGETQYF
TRBV9	-	-	15	TRBJ2-2	TGTGCCAGCAGCCCTATCCCCACGGACACCGGGGAGCTGTTTTTT	CASSPIPTDTGELFF
TRBV10-3	-	-	13	TRBJ1-2	TGTGCCATCACTACGCAGGAATTCTATGGCTACACCTTC	CAITTQEFYGYTF
TRBV6-5	-	once	12	TRBJ1-2	TGTGCCTGCAGGGCCCTTGACTATGGCTACACCTTC	CACRALDYGYTF
TRBV7-9	-	-	15	TRBJ2-6	TGTTCCAGCAGCTTGGGAGTCTCTGGGGCCAACGTCCTGACTTTC	CSSSLGVSGANVLTF
TRBV6-1	TRBD2	-	16	TRBJ2-3	TGTGCCAGCAGTGAGACTAGCGGGGGGGCCAGGGATACGCAGTATTTT	CASSETSGGARDTQYF
TRBV5-1	TRBD2	-	15	TRBJ2-7	TGCGCCAGCAGCTTGTTTGAGGGAGGGACCTACGAGCAGTACTTC	CASSLFEGGTYEQYF
TRBV10-2	-	-	15	TRBJ2-1	TGCGCCAGCAGTGAGGGAGGTTTTCGGCGGAATGAGCAGTTCTTC	CASSEGGFRRNEQFF
TRBV5-4	TRBD1	-	16	TRBJ1-3	TGTGCCAGCAGCTATGGGACAGAGCGCGACGGAAACACCATATATTTT	CASSYGTERDGNTIYF
TRBV6-6	TRBD1	-	14	TRBJ2-1	TGTGCCAGCAGTTACTCAAAGGGGGCTGGTGAGCAGTTCTTC	CASSYSKGAGEQFF
TRBV15	TRBD2	-	18	TRBJ2-1	TGTGCCACCAGCAGAGATTCGACTAGCGGGAGCTCCTACAATGAGCAGTTCTTC	CATSRDSTSGSSYNEQFF
TRBV4-1	-	-	14	TRBJ2-4	TGCGCCAGCAGCCAAGACAGAGCCAAAAACATTCAGTACTTC	CASSQDRAKNIQYF